This TCR beta chain was profiled in a study of T cells expressing NK-cell markers. For the study at large: Underlying the TCR beta repertoires were sorted CD3+CD56+NKG2C+, CD3+CD56+NKG2C- and CD3+CD56-NKG2C+ T cells. Overall study results and limits: Among a few donors, these clonotypes also ranked first in the CD3+CD56-NKG2C+ fraction. For six donors, the dominant NKG2C+ clonotypes made up about 1.0-8% of their CD8+ T cells.

Germline CDR1 reads ENHRY; CDR2 reads SYGVKD. CDR3 length equals 15 residues. Concerning this clonotype itself: Antigen specificity is unknown.

cDNA encoding TCR beta was synthesized via 5'RACE template switching incorporating UMIs. TCRdb processed the 5' RACE reads again and assigns one entry to each CDR3 protein, with no DNA. The listing records 550,000 or so distinct CDR3 sequences. This clonotype originated in a man aged 18 to 30 in good health. Sequenced: blood T cells: a sorted CD56 or NKG2C T cell subset, CD4+ or CD8+ T cells, or bulk PBMC T cells (not recorded which). This rearrangement joins TRBV10-3 to TRBJ2-7; TCRdb names TRBD1, which stays unverified in the absence of DNA. Here the CDR3 reads CAISARDKGGYEQYF.